The present entry profiles one TCR beta chain with its context. Its antigen is undetermined. The V segment lost 5 bases and the J segment 9 bases; nucleotides outside the gene matches: 7. Germline V CDR1 and CDR2: LNHDA, SQIVND (reference sequence). The CDR3 length is 13 residues. 13 Jbeta primers and 60 Vbeta primers were used for the PCR. Sequencing was performed with immunoSEQ multiplex PCR; in TCRdb, only in-frame clones are kept and a portion is missing. The repertoire consists of roughly 170,000 clones, with less than 90% occurring once and the leading ten covering around 4.4%. This specimen comes from a study of cytomegalovirus exposure and HLA in healthy donors. Overall study: A data release that came early held 80 million or so unique TCRs from HLA-typed donors. Findings and limits, study-wide: Per published reports, the classifier diagnosed cytomegalovirus status with high specificity and sensitivity.

The sequence came from a woman aged 50 to 60 in good health and CMV-seropositive. Material for sequencing was PBMCs. The gene calls are TRBV19 and TRBJ2-1, with 7 positions matching TRBD2. CDR3 nucleotides: TGTGCCAGTAGTGGGAGGGCGCTTGGTGAGCAGTTCTTC. This translates into CASSGRALGEQFF.